The T cell receptor (beta chain) described here comes from a study of blood T cell repertoires in COVID-19 (dated by TCRdb to between 2020 and 2021). Some background on the complete study: Samples covering the acute and convalescent phases of COVID-19 were provided by collaborators in the United States, Italy and Spain. The prospective study material was composed of cDNA or gDNA derived from T cells, B-cell-depleted T cells, or PBMCs. The dataset comprised deeply sampled blood TCRbeta repertoires from subjects exposed to, actively infected with, or recovered from COVID-19. The repertoires were released in a freely available public database meant as a resource for research on the immune response to SARS-CoV-2. Samples were obtained from the ongoing ImmuneRACE study (first 160 participants) and from 1,254 subjects provided by 6 global collaborators. Nearly every sample came with metadata listing a de-identified subject ID, COVID-19 status, age in years and sex. HLA class I and class II types, where available, came from metadata supplied by the sample provider rather than from assay-based typing.

Comments on this clone: Its antigen remains undetermined. Base quality data are lacking; no much larger clone is found one base away.

The immunoSEQ Assay, a bias-controlled multiplex PCR, was used to amplify TCRbeta CDR3 regions from genomic DNA. Processing in the source paper ran as follows. The number of nucleated cells in each sample was estimated by amplification of reference gene primers within the assay. To quantify the absolute abundance of each unique TCRbeta CDR3 rearrangement, sequence reads were collapsed and filtered. For each sample, productive Simpson clonality was calculated as the square root of Simpson's diversity index across productive rearrangements. TCRdb stores this immuneACCESS table with in-frame sequences only. Part of the clones is absent; in the studies checked, under half of the shortfall reflects unresolved V genes, and no reason is known for the rest. V, J and clone size are taken as reported in that table, and D and trimming were inferred from the DNA itself. This sample comprises 70,000 to 80,000 clones, about nine tenths of them detected only once. The ten largest clonotypes hold less than 15% of the sample.

What the work shows at the level of the full study, not this receptor alone: Clinical and demographic metadata were provided uncurated, with the amount varying by source and participant.

The germline V gene specifies MNHEY as CDR1 and SVGAGI as CDR2. Counted from cysteine to phenylalanine, this CDR3 has 14 amino acids. Solely the CDR3 DNA is kept, with 42 bases framed from the first base. V is clipped by 2 bases and J by 4 bases, and the sequence between their germline boundaries is 8 bases long. Each collaborating institution followed its own protocols to collect whole blood in K2EDTA tubes. For TCRbeta analysis, collaborators shipped samples in one of three forms: frozen whole blood, isolated PBMCs, or DNA extracted from either of those sample types. The receptor was derived from a woman aged 55 to 70 with acute or convalescent COVID-19. Material: peripheral blood. The chain links TRBV6-5 with TRBJ1-4, with the D gene uncertain. CDR3 region: CASSYRRLNEKLFF. The sequenced DNA: TGTGCCAGCAGTTACAGGCGGCTTAATGAAAAACTGTTTTTT.